The 16 T cell receptor beta chains below were found in one sample sequenced in a study of blood T cell repertoires in COVID-19. Profiling relied on immunoSEQ multiplex PCR, and the TCRdb table lists in-frame clones only, not all of them. The data hold fewer than 300,000 clones, with around 90% observed a single time. Material: PBMCs or T cells enriched from blood (not recorded which). The receptor set was obtained from a woman between 25 and 40 years old who had recovered from COVID-19.

J is TRBJ2-7 and V is TRBV27, with TRBD1 matching over 9 bases. Trimming cost V 3 bases and J 5 bases; bases outside gene matches: 5. The germline gives CDR1 MNHEY, CDR2 SMNVEV (reference sequence). The CDR3 runs 14 residues. The CDR3 sequence: CASSFVGQGNEQYF. The CDR3 nucleotides are TGTGCCAGCAGTTTCGTGGGACAGGGAAACGAGCAGTACTTC.

This clone was counted a single time. The chain is built from TRBV25-1 and TRBJ1-5, with unresolved D. The germline V gene encodes CDR1 MGHDK and CDR2 SYGVNS. The CDR3 covers 14 residues. Trimming stripped 4 bases from V and 6 bases from J, with 13 bases between. The CDR3 coding sequence is TGTGCCAGCAGTGGGGCGGCAGGAGGTCAGCCCCAGCATTTT. Translated, it gives CASSGAAGGQPQHF.

V gene TRBV2 combines with J gene TRBJ1-6, with no clear D. The V and J ends lost 5 bases and 5 bases respectively, with 4 bases between them. The CDR3 has 12 residues. In germline, CDR1 is SNHLY, CDR2 FYNNEI. The CDR3: CASSPDNSPLHF. The CDR3 DNA reads TGTGCCAGCAGTCCGGATAATTCACCCCTCCACTTT.

The J gene is TRBJ2-3, the V gene TRBV7-8; no clear D gene. V lost 5 bases and J 4 bases, leaving 16 bases between the germline ends. Germline V lookup: CDR1 SGHVS, CDR2 FQNEAQ. The CDR3 is 15 residues long. CDR3 coding DNA: TGTGCCAGCAGCACCTCCGGTCCTTCCGCAGATACGCAGTATTTT. Translation gives CASSTSGPSADTQYF.

The V and J genes are TRBV28 and TRBJ1-1; D not certain. The length of the CDR3 is 13 residues. Trimming removed 5 bases from V and 5 bases from J, with 12 bases in between. CDR1 and CDR2 from the germline V gene are MDHEN and SYDVKM. The CDR3 region has the DNA TGTGCCAGCAGTCCCTACGGGGAGACTGAAGCTTTCTTT. It encodes CASSPYGETEAFF.

The V and J genes are TRBV2 and TRBJ2-6, with 7 positions matching TRBD1. Germline CDR1 and CDR2: SNHLY and FYNNEI. The length of the CDR3 is 14 residues. V shed 6 bases and J 2 bases; nucleotides not matched to a gene: 1. The chain's CDR3 is CASRDRAGANVLTF. CDR3 coding DNA: TGTGCCAGCAGAGACAGGGCTGGGGCCAACGTCCTGACTTTC.

This chain joins TRBV28 and TRBJ2-7, with 10 bases matching TRBD2. With 5 bases clipped from V and 4 bases from J, the junction kept 8 bases outside the gene matches. The CDR3 contains 15 residues. Germline V CDR1 and CDR2: MDHEN, SYDVKM. The CDR3 coding sequence is TGTGCCAGCAGTCCGTTTATAGCGGGAGGTTACGAGCAGTACTTC. Translated, it gives CASSPFIAGGYEQYF.

Here the CDR3 DNA reads TGTGCCAGCAGCGTAGGGGGGGATACTGGAAACACCATATATTTT. Protein sequence: CASSVGGDTGNTIYF. The chain links TRBV9 to TRBJ1-3, with a tentative D call TRBD1 (5 bases). The CDR3 extends over 15 amino acids. V was clipped by 0 bases and J by 2 bases, with 9 bases between them. Germline CDR1 SGDLS, CDR2 YYNGEE. The full variable domain, its missing parts supplied by reference TRBV9 and TRBJ1-3, is DSGVTQTPKHLITATGQRVTLRCSPRSGDLSVYWYQQSLDQGLQFLIQYYNGEERAKGNILERFSAQQFPDLHSELNLSSLELGDSALYFCASSVGGDTGNTIYFGEGSWLTVV.

The chain employs TRBV5-1 and TRBJ2-7, with D unresolved. V dropped 2 bases and J dropped 2 bases, with 5 bases sitting between them. The CDR3 has 12 amino acids. Germline V gene sequence: CDR1 SGHRS, CDR2 YFSETQ. The CDR3 DNA is TGCGCCAGCAGCTTCAATGCCTACGAGCAGTACTTC. It specifies CASSFNAYEQYF.

The chain carries TRBV9 and TRBJ1-3; D unclear. Germline CDR1 reads SGDLS; CDR2 reads YYNGEE. V lost 3 bases, J lost 6 bases, and 13 bases lay in between. This CDR3 comprises 14 residues. This CDR3 is CASSAPGGENTIYF. The CDR3, as DNA: TGTGCCAGCAGCGCCCCAGGCGGGGAAAACACCATATATTTT.

As to this clone: The sample carries other DNA sequences with the same CDR3. The chain joins TRBV19 to TRBJ1-1; the match to TRBD1 covers 9 bases. V was clipped by 4 bases and J by 0 bases; unmatched bases: 0. The CDR3 loop spans 14 amino acids. Germline loops: CDR1 LNHDA, CDR2 SQIVND (reference sequence). The CDR3 protein is CASSRTGVNTEAFF. Here the CDR3 DNA reads TGTGCCAGTAGTAGGACAGGGGTGAACACTGAAGCTTTCTTT.

V and J are TRBV2 and TRBJ2-1; 11 nucleotides agree with TRBD2. V shed 6 bases and J 7 bases; nucleotides not matched to a gene: 8. The CDR3 spans 15 residues. Germline CDR1 is SNHLY and CDR2 is FYNNEI. CDR3 sequence (DNA): TGTGCCAGCAGCCCACTAGCGGGAGCCTTAAATGAGCAGTTCTTC. Its translation is CASSPLAGALNEQFF.

This chain uses TRBV15 with TRBJ2-7; TRBD1 matches 10 bases. This CDR3 is built from 19 residues. CDR1 is LNHNV, CDR2 YYDKDF, per germline (reference sequence). V trimming: 0 bases; J trimming: 5 bases; junction bases outside the gene matches: 16. CDR3 in DNA: TGTGCCACCAGCAGAGATGCCCGGACATGGGGACAGGGGTCCCACGAGCAGTACTTC. This codes for CATSRDARTWGQGSHEQYF. The whole variable domain, remainder taken from reference TRBV15 and TRBJ2-7, is DAMVIQNPRYQVTQFGKPVTLSCSQTLNHNVMYWYQQKSSQAPKLLFHYYDKDFNNEADTPDNFQSRRPNTSFCFLDIRSPGLGDTAMYLCATSRDARTWGQGSHEQYFGPGTRLTVT.

The chain links TRBV27 to TRBJ1-3; a weak D match, TRBD1 (5 bases). Germline V gene lookup returns CDR1 MNHEY and CDR2 SMNVEV (reference sequence). The CDR3 is 15 amino acids. The V and J ends lost 0 bases and 1 base respectively, with 7 bases between them. The CDR3: CASSLSRTSGNTIYF. CDR3 DNA: TGTGCCAGCAGTTTATCGCGGACATCTGGAAACACCATATATTTT.

This clone was observed a few times. This chain links TRBV29-1 with TRBJ1-3; no clear D gene. The CDR3 contains 13 residues. Germline values: CDR1 SQVTM, CDR2 ANQGSEA. The V end was cut by 8 bases, the J end by 0 bases, with 11 bases between. CDR3 DNA sequence: TGCAGCATTGCGCTCAGCTCTGGAAACACCATATATTTT. Its translation: CSIALSSGNTIYF.

The CDR3 loop reads CATQRPGTGVGGYTF. For the CDR3, the DNA is TGTGCCACCCAACGTCCCGGGACAGGGGTTGGTGGCTACACCTTC. The chain links TRBV24-1 to TRBJ1-2; 10 nucleotides match TRBD1. The V gene end was trimmed by 9 bases and the J gene end by 7 bases; junction bases not matched to a gene: 13. The germline gives CDR1 KGHDR, CDR2 SFDVKD. This CDR3 is built from 15 residues.